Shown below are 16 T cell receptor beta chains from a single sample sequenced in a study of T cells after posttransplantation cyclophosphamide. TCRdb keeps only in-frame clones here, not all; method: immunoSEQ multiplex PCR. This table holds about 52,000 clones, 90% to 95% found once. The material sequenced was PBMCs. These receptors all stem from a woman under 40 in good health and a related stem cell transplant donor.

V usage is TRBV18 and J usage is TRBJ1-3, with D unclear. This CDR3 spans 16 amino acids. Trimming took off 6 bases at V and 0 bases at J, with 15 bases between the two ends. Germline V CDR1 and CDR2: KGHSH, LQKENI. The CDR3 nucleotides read TGTGCCAGCTCCCAAACCGTAGGAGACTCTGGAAACACCATATATTTT. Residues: CASSQTVGDSGNTIYF.

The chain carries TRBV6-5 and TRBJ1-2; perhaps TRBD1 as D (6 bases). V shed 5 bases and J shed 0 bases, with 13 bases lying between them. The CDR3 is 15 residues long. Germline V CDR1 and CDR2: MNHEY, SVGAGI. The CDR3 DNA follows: TGTGCCAGCAGTCCGGACAGTCCGACTAACTATGGCTACACCTTC. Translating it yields CASSPDSPTNYGYTF.

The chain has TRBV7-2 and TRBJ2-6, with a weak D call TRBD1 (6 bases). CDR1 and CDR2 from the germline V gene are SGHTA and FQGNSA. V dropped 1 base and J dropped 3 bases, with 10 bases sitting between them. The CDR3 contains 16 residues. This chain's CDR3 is CASSLVYRVGANVLTF. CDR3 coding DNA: TGTGCCAGCAGCTTAGTCTACAGGGTTGGGGCCAACGTCCTGACTTTC.

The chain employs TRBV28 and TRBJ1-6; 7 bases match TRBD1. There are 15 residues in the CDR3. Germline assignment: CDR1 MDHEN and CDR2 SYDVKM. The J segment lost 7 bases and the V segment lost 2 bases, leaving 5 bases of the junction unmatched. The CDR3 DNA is TGTGCCAGCAGTTTAGGCGGGACAGAGAATTCACCCCTCCACTTT. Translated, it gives CASSLGGTENSPLHF.

CDR3 DNA sequence: TGTGCCAGCAGTTCGCAGGGGTATGGCTACACCTTC. Protein sequence: CASSSQGYGYTF. V gene TRBV6-1 combines with J gene TRBJ1-2; TRBD1 might be the D (6 bases). Germline V gene data show CDR1 as MNHNS and CDR2 as SASEGT. The CDR3 is 12 residues long. V shed 5 bases and J shed 5 bases, with 9 bases lying between them.

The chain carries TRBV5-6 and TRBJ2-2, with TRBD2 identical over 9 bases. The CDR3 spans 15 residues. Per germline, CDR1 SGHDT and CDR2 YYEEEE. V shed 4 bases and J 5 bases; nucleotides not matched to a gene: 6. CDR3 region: CASSLAGFPTGELFF. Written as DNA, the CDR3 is TGTGCCAGCAGCCTAGCGGGGTTTCCAACCGGGGAGCTGTTTTTT.

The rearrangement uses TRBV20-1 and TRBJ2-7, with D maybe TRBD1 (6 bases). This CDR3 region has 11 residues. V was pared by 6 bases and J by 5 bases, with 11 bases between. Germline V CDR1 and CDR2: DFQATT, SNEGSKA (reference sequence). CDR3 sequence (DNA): TGCAGTGCGGAAAGACAGGACGAGCAGTACTTC. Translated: CSAERQDEQYF.

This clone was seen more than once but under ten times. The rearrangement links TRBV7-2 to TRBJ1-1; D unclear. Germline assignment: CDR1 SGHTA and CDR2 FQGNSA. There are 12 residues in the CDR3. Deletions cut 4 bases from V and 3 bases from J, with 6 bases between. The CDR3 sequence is CASSSVHTEAFF. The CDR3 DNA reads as TGTGCCAGCAGCTCCGTTCACACTGAAGCTTTCTTT. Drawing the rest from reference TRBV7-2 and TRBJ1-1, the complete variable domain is GAGVSQSPSNKVTEKGKDVELRCDPISGHTALYWYRQSLGQGLEFLIYFQGNSAPDKSGLPSDRFSAERTGGSVSTLTIQRTQQEDSAVYLCASSSVHTEAFFGQGTRLTVV.

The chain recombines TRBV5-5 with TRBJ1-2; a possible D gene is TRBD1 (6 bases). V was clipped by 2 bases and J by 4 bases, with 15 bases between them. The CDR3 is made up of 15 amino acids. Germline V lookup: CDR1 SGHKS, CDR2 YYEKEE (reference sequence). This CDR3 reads CASSFGSGALYGYTF. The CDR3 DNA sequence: TGTGCCAGCAGCTTCGGGTCAGGGGCCCTCTATGGCTACACCTTC.

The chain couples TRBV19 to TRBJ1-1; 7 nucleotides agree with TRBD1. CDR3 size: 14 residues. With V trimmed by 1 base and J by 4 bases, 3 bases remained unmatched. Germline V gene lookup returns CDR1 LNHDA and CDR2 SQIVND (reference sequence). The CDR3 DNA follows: TGTGCCAGTAGTATAGTAGGGGGCACCACTGAAGCTTTCTTT. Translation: CASSIVGGTTEAFF.

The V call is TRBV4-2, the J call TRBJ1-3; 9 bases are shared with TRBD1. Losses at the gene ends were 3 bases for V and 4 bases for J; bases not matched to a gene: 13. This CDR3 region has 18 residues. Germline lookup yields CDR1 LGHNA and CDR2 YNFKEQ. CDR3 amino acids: CASSQHPPGQGRGNTIYF. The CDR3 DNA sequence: TGTGCCAGCAGCCAGCACCCTCCGGGACAGGGTAGAGGAAACACCATATATTTT.

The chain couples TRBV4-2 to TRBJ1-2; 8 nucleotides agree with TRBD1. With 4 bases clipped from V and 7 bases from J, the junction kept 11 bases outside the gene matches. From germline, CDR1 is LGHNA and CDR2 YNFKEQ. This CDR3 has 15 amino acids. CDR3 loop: CASSPTGQGEIGYTF. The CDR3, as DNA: TGTGCCAGCAGCCCAACTGGACAGGGAGAGATTGGCTACACCTTC.

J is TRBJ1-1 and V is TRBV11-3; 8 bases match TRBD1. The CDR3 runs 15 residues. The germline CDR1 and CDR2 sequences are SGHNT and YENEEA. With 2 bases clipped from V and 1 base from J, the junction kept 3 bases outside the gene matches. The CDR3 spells CASSLRGTGNTEAFF. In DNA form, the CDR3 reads TGTGCCAGCAGCTTAAGAGGGACAGGGAACACTGAAGCTTTCTTT.

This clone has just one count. CDR3 sequence reads: CASRQDRGSYNEQFF. DNA for the CDR3: TGTGCCAGCAGGCAAGACAGGGGATCCTACAATGAGCAGTTCTTC. The chain employs TRBV5-4 and TRBJ2-1, with TRBD1 identical over 8 bases. V trimming: 5 bases; J trimming: 1 base; junction bases outside the gene matches: 5. Germline CDR1 SGHNT, CDR2 YYREEE (reference sequence). The CDR3 has 15 residues.

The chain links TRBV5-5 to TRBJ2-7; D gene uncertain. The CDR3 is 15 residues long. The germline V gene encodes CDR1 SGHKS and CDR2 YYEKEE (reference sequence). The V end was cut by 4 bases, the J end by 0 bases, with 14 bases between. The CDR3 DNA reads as TGTGCCAGCAGCCCCGCCCCCACGAGCTCCTACGAGCAGTACTTC. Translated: CASSPAPTSSYEQYF.

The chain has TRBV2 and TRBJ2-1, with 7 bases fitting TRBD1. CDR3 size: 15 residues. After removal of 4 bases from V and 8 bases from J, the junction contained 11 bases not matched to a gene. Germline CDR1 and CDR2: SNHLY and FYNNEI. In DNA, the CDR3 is TGTGCCAGCAGTGTAGAGGGGACGCAGGGGGATGAGCAGTTCTTC. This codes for CASSVEGTQGDEQFF.